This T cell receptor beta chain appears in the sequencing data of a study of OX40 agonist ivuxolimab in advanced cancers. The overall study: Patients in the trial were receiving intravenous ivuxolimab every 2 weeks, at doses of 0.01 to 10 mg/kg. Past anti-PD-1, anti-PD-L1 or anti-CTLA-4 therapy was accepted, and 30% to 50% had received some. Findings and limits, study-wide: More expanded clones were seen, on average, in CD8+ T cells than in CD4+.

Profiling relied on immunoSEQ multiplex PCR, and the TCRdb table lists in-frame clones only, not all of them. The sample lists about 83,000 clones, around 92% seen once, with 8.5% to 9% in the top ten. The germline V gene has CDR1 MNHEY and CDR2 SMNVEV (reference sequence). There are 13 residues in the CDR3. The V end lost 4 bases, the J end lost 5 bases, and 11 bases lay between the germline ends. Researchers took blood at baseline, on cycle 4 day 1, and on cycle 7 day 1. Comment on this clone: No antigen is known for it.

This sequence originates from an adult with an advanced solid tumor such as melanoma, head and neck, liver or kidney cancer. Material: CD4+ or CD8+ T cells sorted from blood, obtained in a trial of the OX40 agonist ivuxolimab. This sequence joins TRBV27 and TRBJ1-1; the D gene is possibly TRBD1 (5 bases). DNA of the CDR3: TGTGCCAGCAGTTCGCAGGGTTGGACTGAAGCTTTCTTT. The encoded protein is CASSSQGWTEAFF.